The source of this T cell receptor (beta chain) is a study of breast tumors, draining lymph nodes, adjacent tissues. Regarding the study as a whole: That most tumor T cells come from lymph nodes remained unproven. Compared with lymph nodes, tumors were less diverse; compared with nontumor tissue, more. Luminal-like breast cancer showed significantly greater tumor-nontumor repertoire similarity than basal-like breast cancer did.

A remark on this clonotype: Its antigen is not identified. Given a much more abundant clone one base away, this may be a read error. As the CDR3 is not closed by the conserved phenylalanine or tryptophan, this likely results from a read error.

The lymph nodes were axillary draining lymph nodes from breast cancer patients. Germline loops: CDR1 SEHNR, CDR2 FQNEAQ (reference sequence). Trimming stripped 4 bases from V and 5 bases from J, with 14 bases between. The CDR3 is 14 amino acids. Each CDR3 protein gets one entry after TCRdb re-called the multiplex PCR reads with MiXCR. The sample lists around 230,000 distinct CDR3 sequences; about 34% were seen once. The chain carries TRBV7-9 and TRBJ2-5; tentatively, D is TRBD1 (6 bases). The clonotype originates from a female donor with breast cancer. Some clones in this sample may be carry-over from other donors' samples. Sequencing was performed on axillary lymph node tissue. The CDR3 coding sequence is TGTGCCAGCAGCTCCGACAGGCAAGGGGAGACCCAGTACCTC. Its protein is CASSSDRQGETQYL.